These 18 T cell receptor beta chains were sequenced from one sample in a study of blood T cell repertoires in COVID-19. Some clones are missing from TCRdb's copy, which holds only in-frame ones; the method was immunoSEQ multiplex PCR. The repertoire holds hundreds of thousands of clones, with about 89% as singletons. The sequenced sample was PBMCs or T cells enriched from blood (not recorded which). The receptors here all came from a woman between 40 and 55 years old who had recovered from COVID-19.

This sequence joins TRBV4-3 and TRBJ1-4, with D maybe TRBD1 (5 bases). This CDR3 is built from 15 residues. The V end was cut by 0 bases, the J end by 13 bases, with 18 bases between. The germline V gene encodes CDR1 LGHNA and CDR2 YSLEER. CDR3 residues: CASSQDSIRDGRLFF. In DNA, the CDR3 is TGCGCCAGCAGCCAAGATAGTATTCGGGACGGGAGACTGTTTTTT.

V is TRBV7-3 and J is TRBJ2-1; D call uncertain. Per germline, CDR1 SGHTA and CDR2 FQGTGA. Trimming shortened V by 1 base and J by 2 bases, and 9 bases separated the two germline ends. The CDR3 spans 15 residues. CDR3 residues: CASSLNRATYNEQFF. Here the CDR3 DNA reads TGTGCCAGCAGCTTAAACCGAGCGACCTACAATGAGCAGTTCTTC.

This sequence joins TRBV28 and TRBJ2-1, with TRBD1 identical over 7 bases. The length of the CDR3 is 16 residues. With V trimmed by 6 bases and J by 2 bases, 10 bases remained unmatched. The germline V gene encodes CDR1 MDHEN and CDR2 SYDVKM. The CDR3 sequence is CASSLTGDAAYNEQFF. In nucleotides, the CDR3 is TGTGCCAGCAGCCTTACAGGGGACGCCGCCTACAATGAGCAGTTCTTC. Full variable domain (outside the CDR3, taken from reference TRBV28 and TRBJ2-1): DVKVTQSSRYLVKRTGEKVFLECVQDMDHENMFWYRQDPGLGLRLIYFSYDVKMKEKGDIPEGYSVSREKKERFSLILESASTNQTSMYLCASSLTGDAAYNEQFFGPGTRLTVL.

V is TRBV5-6 and J is TRBJ1-2; D might be TRBD1 (6 bases). V lost 5 bases and J 4 bases, leaving 12 bases between the germline ends. This CDR3 is 13 amino acids long. Germline assignment: CDR1 SGHDT and CDR2 YYEEEE. CDR3 protein: CASRQGLGYGYTF. The DNA for the CDR3 is TGTGCCAGCAGACAGGGATTGGGCTATGGCTACACCTTC. Filled out from reference TRBV5-6 and TRBJ1-2, the complete variable domain reads DAGVTQSPTHLIKTRGQQVTLRCSPKSGHDTVSWYQQALGQGPQFIFQYYEEEERQRGNFPDRFSGHQFPNYSSELNVNALLLGDSALYLCASRQGLGYGYTFGSGTRLTVV.

Here the CDR3 DNA reads TGCAGTGCAGGGGGCTTCCCCTACAATGAGCAGTTCTTC. Its protein is CSAGGFPYNEQFF. This sequence joins TRBV29-1 and TRBJ2-1; 8 nucleotides line up with TRBD1. From germline, CDR1 is SQVTM and CDR2 ANQGSEA. This CDR3 is 13 amino acids long.

The genes are TRBV3-1 (or the pseudogene TRBV3-2) and TRBJ1-1; D is undetermined. Germline V gives CDR1 LGHDT, CDR2 YNNKEL (reference sequence). Trimming took off 2 bases at V and 1 base at J, with 5 bases between the two ends. This CDR3 has 13 residues. CDR3 DNA sequence: TGTGCCAGCAGCCAACTAGGGAACACTGAAGCTTTCTTT. Its translation: CASSQLGNTEAFF.

This clone was observed once. The gene calls are TRBV29-1 and TRBJ1-1; maybe TRBD1 (6 bases). The germline CDR1 and CDR2 sequences are SQVTM and ANQGSEA. CDR3 size: 13 residues. V was clipped by 4 bases and J by 5 bases, with 14 bases between them. CDR3 sequence (DNA): TGCAGCGTTGCCCCCCGGACAGTTACTGAAGCTTTCTTT. Its protein is CSVAPRTVTEAFF.

The chain links TRBV12-3 or TRBV12-4 to TRBJ2-7; tentative D call: TRBD2 (6 bases). The CDR3 covers 12 residues. V was clipped by 9 bases and J by 4 bases, with 13 bases between them. This CDR3 reads CASGGAIYEQYF. CDR3 DNA sequence: TGTGCCAGTGGCGGGGCGATATACGAGCAGTACTTC.

The chain carries TRBV19 and TRBJ1-6, with TRBD1 as a possible D gene (5 bases). V was shortened by 3 bases and J by 6 bases, with 12 bases between the two germline ends. In germline, CDR1 is LNHDA, CDR2 SQIVND (reference sequence). The CDR3 is 15 amino acids. The CDR3 DNA sequence: TGTGCCAGTAGTATGATGGGACTTCCTAATTCACCCCTCCACTTT. Translation: CASSMMGLPNSPLHF.

This chain uses TRBV7-8 with TRBJ1-6; D uncertain. Looked up from germline, CDR1 is SGHVS and CDR2 is FQNEAQ. Trimming pared 5 bases from V and 7 bases from J, leaving 30 bases between. The CDR3 extends over 20 amino acids. The CDR3 loop reads CASSDRGSLATIKLNSPLHF. CDR3 bases: TGTGCCAGCAGCGATAGAGGTTCTCTCGCCACGATTAAACTAAATTCACCCCTCCACTTT.

V usage is TRBV19 and J usage is TRBJ2-7; D is possibly TRBD1 (6 bases). This CDR3 region has 11 residues. V was pared by 4 bases and J by 7 bases, with 8 bases between. CDR1 LNHDA and CDR2 SQIVND come from the germline V gene (reference sequence). The CDR3 sequence: CASSTQGEQYF. The CDR3 DNA reads as TGTGCCAGTAGTACCCAGGGGGAGCAGTACTTC.

The rearrangement links TRBV18 to TRBJ1-5; tentative D call: TRBD1 (6 bases). CDR3 length equals 17 residues. CDR1 is KGHSH, CDR2 LQKENI, per germline. V shed 5 bases and J shed 2 bases, with 19 bases lying between them. CDR3 in DNA: TGTGCCAGCTCATCGGACACGGGGGGCTTCGGCAATCAGCCCCAGCATTTT. It specifies CASSSDTGGFGNQPQHF.

V gene TRBV2 combines with J gene TRBJ2-7; D remains ambiguous. This CDR3 comprises 12 residues. Germline lookup yields CDR1 SNHLY and CDR2 FYNNEI. V was cut by 5 bases and J by 1 base, with 6 bases left in between. The CDR3: CASSRESYEQYF. The DNA for the CDR3 is TGTGCCAGCAGTAGAGAGTCCTACGAGCAGTACTTC.

For the CDR3, the DNA is TGTGCCAGCACCCCAAGCGGGAGGGCTAACAATGAGCAGTTCTTC. This encodes CASTPSGRANNEQFF. The chain employs TRBV6-5 and TRBJ2-1; 10 nucleotides agree with TRBD2. The germline CDR1 and CDR2 sequences are MNHEY and SVGAGI. The CDR3 sequence is 15 residues long. With 7 bases clipped from V and 5 bases from J, the junction kept 8 bases outside the gene matches.

Worth noting for this clone: The junction departs from germline at one end; a sequencing error may be responsible. The chain combines TRBV7-9 with TRBJ1-1; D unclear. Germline V gene sequence: CDR1 SEHNR, CDR2 FQNEAQ (reference sequence). The CDR3 runs 15 residues. CDR3 nucleotides: TGTGCCAGCAGCTTAGTAACAGACGGGAACCCTGAAGCTTTCTTT. This encodes CASSLVTDGNPEAFF.

J is TRBJ2-1 and V is TRBV4-3; 9 nucleotides agree with TRBD1. The CDR3 covers 16 residues. The germline CDR1 and CDR2 sequences are LGHNA and YSLEER. J gave up 5 bases and V 3 bases, and 8 bases lay outside the gene matches. The CDR3 here is CASSHVRGQGHNEQFF. CDR3 in DNA: TGCGCCAGCAGCCATGTCCGGGGACAGGGACACAATGAGCAGTTCTTC.

The V and J genes are TRBV2 and TRBJ1-3; no clear D. The germline CDR1 and CDR2 sequences are SNHLY and FYNNEI. Trimming removed 7 bases at V and 0 bases at J, with 7 bases between. The CDR3 length is 13 residues. Here the CDR3 DNA reads TGTGCCAGCAAGGGAGACTCTGGAAACACCATATATTTT. Translating it yields CASKGDSGNTIYF.

This chain uses TRBV12-3 or TRBV12-4 with TRBJ1-1; D remains ambiguous. There are 13 residues in the CDR3. V was trimmed by 3 bases and J by 1 base, leaving 6 bases between them. The CDR3 loop reads CASSLLENTEAFF. DNA of the CDR3: TGTGCCAGCAGTTTGTTAGAGAACACTGAAGCTTTCTTT.